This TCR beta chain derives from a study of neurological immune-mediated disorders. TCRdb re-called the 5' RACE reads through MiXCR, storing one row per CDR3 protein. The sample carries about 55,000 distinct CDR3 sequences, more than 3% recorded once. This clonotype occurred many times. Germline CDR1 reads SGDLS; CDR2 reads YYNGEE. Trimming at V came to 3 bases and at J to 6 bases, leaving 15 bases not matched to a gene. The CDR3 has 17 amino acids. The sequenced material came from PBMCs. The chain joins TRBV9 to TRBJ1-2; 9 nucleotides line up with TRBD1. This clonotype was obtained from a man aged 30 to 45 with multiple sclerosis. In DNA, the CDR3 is TGTGCCAGCAGCGGCGACAGGGGGAAACTGTTCGGCAATGGCTACACCTTC. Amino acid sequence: CASSGDRGKLFGNGYTF.